Sequencing of this T cell receptor beta chain was carried out in a study of blood T cell repertoires in COVID-19 (dated by TCRdb to 2020 to 2022). Notes on the research overall: Samples covering the acute and convalescent phases of COVID-19 were provided by collaborators in the United States, Italy and Spain. Samples came from the ongoing ImmuneRACE study (first 160 participants) plus 1,254 subjects from 6 global collaborators. Deeply sampled blood TCRbeta repertoires from subjects exposed to, actively infected with, or recovered from COVID-19 were included in the dataset. The repertoires were released in a freely available public database intended as a resource for research on the immune response to SARS-CoV-2. Nearly every sample came with metadata listing a de-identified subject ID, COVID-19 status, age in years and sex. Where available, HLA class I and class II types were taken from metadata supplied by the sample provider and were not determined by assay-based typing. The prospective study material was composed of cDNA or gDNA derived from T cells, B-cell-depleted T cells, or PBMCs.

The cysteine opens and the phenylalanine closes a CDR3 of 14 amino acids. The retained sequence is limited to the CDR3, 42 bases, with the frame set at the first base. V is reduced by 0 bases and J by 11 bases, leaving a spacing of 12 bases between them. Reading the germline V gene gives CDR1 SGDLS and CDR2 YYNGEE. The paper's findings and limits, for the study overall: Clinical and demographic metadata were provided uncurated, with the amount varying by source and participant.

TCRbeta CDR3 regions were amplified from genomic DNA using the immunoSEQ Assay, a bias-controlled multiplex PCR. The original pipeline was this. Nucleated cell counts per sample were estimated from amplification of reference gene primers within the assay. Sequence reads were collapsed and filtered to measure the absolute abundance of every unique TCRbeta CDR3 rearrangement. For each sample, productive Simpson clonality was calculated as the square root of Simpson's diversity index over productive rearrangements. Sourced from immuneACCESS, this table was stored by TCRdb with only in-frame sequences that have V and J called. A share of the clones is absent; for the studies checked, an unresolved V gene accounts for under half, and the remainder has no known explanation. The V and J calls and clone size come from that table; D and trimming were worked out from the DNA. In this sample the table shows about 300,000 clones, around nine tenths of which occur a single time. Approximately 2.6% of the sample is taken by the ten largest.

Concerning this clone: Its antigen is unknown. Within one base of it there is no much larger clone, and no base qualities were kept.

Participants in the prospective study were aged roughly 18 to 89 years, lived in 20 to 30 United States geographic areas, and enrolled through a virtual design. Cohort assignment in the prospective study relied on participant-reported clinical history from a screening survey and a study questionnaire. Recovered participants in ImmuneRACE Cohort 3 were defined by two consecutive negative NP/OP PCR tests, clearance by a healthcare professional, or resolution of symptoms. Each participant in the prospective study had whole blood, serum and a nasopharyngeal or oropharyngeal swab collected by mobile phlebotomists. Prospective study participants could optionally give additional blood draws and questionnaires over an approximately 2-month period. Before DNA extraction, blood samples from the prospective study were shipped at room temperature or frozen.

The specimen was PBMCs or T cells enriched from blood (not recorded which). The receptor chain draws on TRBV9 and TRBJ1-6; D gene: possibly TRBD1, on 5 matching bases. The clonotype comes from a woman between 18 and 29 years old who had recovered from COVID-19. This receptor carries the CDR3 CASSVGGDAAPLHF. The DNA sequence is as follows: TGTGCCAGCAGCGTAGGGGGGGACGCGGCACCCCTCCACTTT.